The 15 T cell receptor beta chains reported below all come from one sample, sequenced in a study of cytomegalovirus exposure and HLA in healthy donors. Primers included in the PCR were 60 Vbeta and 13 Jbeta primers. Assay used: immunoSEQ multiplex PCR; TCRdb lists only in-frame clones, some missing. The sample consists of some 150,000 clones, around 69% of them appearing once. The specimen was PBMCs. These receptors were taken from a woman in her twenties or thirties in good health and CMV-seronegative.

The V and J genes are TRBV2 and TRBJ2-7; 7 bases line up with TRBD1. Losses at the gene ends were 6 bases for V and 0 bases for J; bases not matched to a gene: 5. Germline CDR1 and CDR2: SNHLY and FYNNEI. This CDR3 has 14 residues. DNA for the CDR3: TGTGCCAGCAGCCAACAGGGGAGCTCCTACGAGCAGTACTTC. Translating it yields CASSQQGSSYEQYF.

The chain links TRBV5-6 to TRBJ2-7; TRBD1 is a possible D gene (6 bases). V was clipped by 2 bases and J by 7 bases, with 16 bases between them. Germline CDR1 is SGHDT and CDR2 is YYEEEE. The CDR3 covers 14 residues. The CDR3 DNA reads as TGTGCCAGCAGCTTCTGGGGGCCCACCATGGAGCAGTACTTC. This gives the protein CASSFWGPTMEQYF.

This rearrangement joins TRBV7-6 to TRBJ1-3; D not resolved. The CDR3 contains 14 residues. Germline V gene lookup returns CDR1 SGHVS and CDR2 FNYEAQ. V was clipped by 1 base and J by 5 bases, with 9 bases between them. The CDR3 coding sequence is TGTGCCAGCAGCTTAGGGTACGGTCGAAACACCATATATTTT. This codes for CASSLGYGRNTIYF.

The rearrangement joins TRBV15 to TRBJ1-4; D may be TRBD1 (5 bases). CDR1 and CDR2 (germline): LNHNV, YYDKDF (reference sequence). V lost 4 bases and J lost 1, with 13 bases in between. There are 16 residues in the CDR3. The CDR3 loop is CATSKGLMITNEKLFF. CDR3 nucleotides: TGTGCCACCAGCAAGGGACTGATGATAACTAATGAAAAACTGTTTTTT.

As DNA, the CDR3 is TGTGCCAGCAGCATTATGGGGACAGGGTCGGTGAACACTGAAGCTTTCTTT. It translates to CASSIMGTGSVNTEAFF. The chain joins TRBV28 to TRBJ1-1; 9 bases are shared with TRBD1. In germline, CDR1 is MDHEN, CDR2 SYDVKM. The CDR3 has 17 amino acids. After removal of 6 bases from V and 0 bases from J, the junction contained 11 bases not matched to a gene.

V usage is TRBV28 and J usage is TRBJ2-1; perhaps TRBD2 as D (5 bases). The germline V gene encodes CDR1 MDHEN and CDR2 SYDVKM. The CDR3 is made up of 15 amino acids. Trimming cost V 5 bases and J 4 bases, with 15 bases left between them. In nucleotides, the CDR3 is TGTGCCAGCAGTACCCCCGGGCGGGTTTACAATGAGCAGTTCTTC. Amino acids: CASSTPGRVYNEQFF.

This clone was found once. The rearrangement links TRBV2 to TRBJ1-1; 10 bases fit TRBD1. Germline V gene sequence: CDR1 SNHLY, CDR2 FYNNEI. CDR3 size: 18 residues. V gave up 7 bases and J gave up 0 bases; unmatched junction bases: 14. CDR3 in DNA: TGTGCCAGCACCTTTCCTAGGACAGGGGGAATAATGAACACTGAAGCTTTCTTT. This gives the protein CASTFPRTGGIMNTEAFF.

The chain employs TRBV9 and TRBJ2-7, with TRBD1 identical over 9 bases. V dropped 3 bases and J dropped 2; count of bases not matched to a gene: 6. The germline V gene encodes CDR1 SGDLS and CDR2 YYNGEE. The CDR3 spans 15 residues. As DNA, the CDR3 is TGTGCCAGCAGCGCGGGGACAGGGAGGACCTACGAGCAGTACTTC. It yields the protein CASSAGTGRTYEQYF.

The chain joins TRBV9 to TRBJ2-7; D is uncertain. The germline V and J ends were trimmed by 2 bases and 2 bases, with 8 bases remaining between them. This CDR3 region has 13 residues. Germline V lookup: CDR1 SGDLS, CDR2 YYNGEE. As DNA, the CDR3 is TGTGCCAGCAGCGTTGGCCTAGCCTACGAGCAGTACTTC. This translates into CASSVGLAYEQYF.

The CDR3 bases are TGTGCCAGCAGCAAAGAGGCTGTCACCGGGGAGCTGTTTTTT. It encodes CASSKEAVTGELFF. This rearrangement joins TRBV27 to TRBJ2-2; D remains unclear. CDR3 length: 14 residues. Trimming took 6 bases from V and 4 from J, leaving 12 bases between them. The V gene's germline CDR1 is MNHEY and CDR2 SMNVEV (reference sequence).

The CDR3 coding sequence is TGTGCCAGCAGCGTAGGGGCTACCGGGGAGCTGTTTTTT. Translating it yields CASSVGATGELFF. V gene TRBV9 combines with J gene TRBJ2-2; no clear D gene. Germline V gene sequence: CDR1 SGDLS, CDR2 YYNGEE. V dropped 0 bases and J dropped 5 bases, with 5 bases sitting between them. CDR3 length: 13 amino acids.

The rearrangement links TRBV7-9 to TRBJ2-7; D not certain. Trimming shortened V by 2 bases and J by 0 bases, and 11 bases separated the two germline ends. This CDR3 has 15 amino acids. The V gene's germline CDR1 is SEHNR and CDR2 FQNEAQ (reference sequence). DNA for the CDR3: TGTGCCAGCAGCTTAATTGAAGCGAACTCCTACGAGCAGTACTTC. Residues: CASSLIEANSYEQYF.

The count of this clone is one. CDR3: CASSQSQELNSPLHF. The DNA for the CDR3 is TGTGCCAGCAGCCAAAGCCAAGAACTAAATTCACCCCTCCACTTT. The chain employs TRBV4-2 and TRBJ1-6; D unresolved. Deletions cut 2 bases from V and 7 bases from J, with 12 bases between. Germline CDR1 LGHNA, CDR2 YNFKEQ. The CDR3 consists of 15 residues.

The V and J genes are TRBV25-1 and TRBJ2-5; D possibly corresponds to TRBD1 (7 bases). CDR3 length: 15 amino acids. Trimming shortened V by 6 bases and J by 5 bases, and 19 bases separated the two germline ends. Germline assignment: CDR1 MGHDK and CDR2 SYGVNS. CDR3 bases: TGTGCCAGCAGGGAGTTTGGAGGGGGCTTTGAGACCCAGTACTTC. Residues: CASREFGGGFETQYF.

This chain uses TRBV25-1 with TRBJ2-7; perhaps TRBD2 as D (6 bases). V was pared by 4 bases and J by 2 bases, with 15 bases between. This CDR3 spans 15 amino acids. From germline, CDR1 is MGHDK and CDR2 SYGVNS. The CDR3 nucleotides read TGTGCCAGCAGTGTCCCCGGGACGGGAGCCTACGAGCAGTACTTC. Its protein is CASSVPGTGAYEQYF.